A single sample is the source of the 29 T cell receptor beta chains below, sequenced in a study of shared clonotypes between healthy human individuals. CD45RO-negative, CCR7-selected cells formed the naive CD8 fraction, which excluded terminally differentiated effector memory CD45RA+ cells. Produced via immunoSEQ multiplex PCR; TCRdb's table is partial and in-frame only. The data contain some 740,000 clones, almost 95% of them seen just once; the ten biggest clones take up less than 25%. The sample consisted of naive CD8+ T cells sorted from blood. The receptors stem from a man aged 30 to 45 in good health.

On this clone itself: The same CDR3 can be traced to other DNA sequences in this sample. The chain combines TRBV20-1 with TRBJ2-1; TRBD2 matches 7 bases. There are 11 residues in the CDR3. Per germline, CDR1 DFQATT and CDR2 SNEGSKA (reference sequence). V lost 6 bases to trimming and J lost 5 bases; unmatched junction nucleotides: 1. The CDR3 loop is CSAGLDNEQFF. In DNA form, the CDR3 reads TGCAGTGCCGGACTAGACAATGAGCAGTTCTTC.

The rearrangement uses TRBV9 and TRBJ2-1, with D tentatively TRBD1 (6 bases). CDR3 length equals 17 residues. Germline assignment: CDR1 SGDLS and CDR2 YYNGEE. V lost 3 bases to trimming and J lost 2 bases, with 18 bases between them. The CDR3 DNA is TGTGCCAGCAGCGCCCCAGGGTTTGGGGACACCTACAATGAGCAGTTCTTC. As protein: CASSAPGFGDTYNEQFF.

As to this clone: Other DNA variants within this sample encode the same CDR3. The chain couples TRBV28 to TRBJ2-7; TRBD2 aligns across 10 bases. Per germline, CDR1 MDHEN and CDR2 SYDVKM. Unmatched junction bases numbered 9, after V lost 3 bases and J lost 4 bases. The CDR3 is made up of 16 amino acids. CDR3 loop: CASSLALAGVRYEQYF. As DNA, the CDR3 is TGTGCCAGCAGTTTGGCGCTAGCGGGAGTACGGTACGAGCAGTACTTC. Complete variable domain (other parts from reference TRBV28 and TRBJ2-7): DVKVTQSSRYLVKRTGEKVFLECVQDMDHENMFWYRQDPGLGLRLIYFSYDVKMKEKGDIPEGYSVSREKKERFSLILESASTNQTSMYLCASSLALAGVRYEQYFGPGTRLTVT.

The CDR3 here is CASSPSGATYEQYF. CDR3 coding DNA: TGTGCCAGCTCACCGTCGGGAGCCACCTACGAGCAGTACTTC. This chain joins TRBV18 and TRBJ2-7, with a possible D match to TRBD2 (6 bases). This CDR3 spans 14 amino acids. The V end lost 3 bases, the J end lost 2 bases, and 11 bases lay between the germline ends. Germline V gene data show CDR1 as KGHSH and CDR2 as LQKENI. Filled out from reference TRBV18 and TRBJ2-7, the complete variable domain reads NAGVMQNPRHLVRRRGQEARLRCSPMKGHSHVYWYRQLPEEGLKFMVYLQKENIIDESGMPKERFSAEFPKEGPSILRIQQVVRGDSAAYFCASSPSGATYEQYFGPGTRLTVT.

This clone was recorded once. The CDR3: CASSLYPVDNEQFF. In DNA form, the CDR3 reads TGTGCCAGCAGTTTATATCCCGTGGACAATGAGCAGTTCTTC. The rearrangement links TRBV28 to TRBJ2-1, with D unclear. Trimming stripped 1 base from V and 5 bases from J, with 9 bases between. In germline, CDR1 is MDHEN, CDR2 SYDVKM. This CDR3 is built from 14 residues. The full variable domain, completed using reference TRBV28 and TRBJ2-1, is DVKVTQSSRYLVKRTGEKVFLECVQDMDHENMFWYRQDPGLGLRLIYFSYDVKMKEKGDIPEGYSVSREKKERFSLILESASTNQTSMYLCASSLYPVDNEQFFGPGTRLTVL.

The chain is built from TRBV4-1 and TRBJ2-7, with TRBD2 matching 8 bases. This CDR3 comprises 14 residues. Trimming at V came to 4 bases and at J to 2 bases, leaving 4 bases not matched to a gene. The germline V gene encodes CDR1 MGHRA and CDR2 YSYEKL. In DNA, the CDR3 is TGCGCCAGCAGCCTTAGGACTAGCACCTACGAGCAGTACTTC. Translation: CASSLRTSTYEQYF.

The chain couples TRBV9 to TRBJ1-2, with TRBD1 matching 10 bases. Germline loops: CDR1 SGDLS, CDR2 YYNGEE. CDR3 length: 14 residues. V lost 3 bases to trimming and J lost 2 bases; unmatched junction nucleotides: 1. The CDR3 is CASSGQGANYGYTF. CDR3 bases: TGTGCCAGCAGCGGACAGGGGGCGAACTATGGCTACACCTTC.

This chain uses TRBV6-6 with TRBJ2-1, with D possibly called TRBD1 or TRBD2 (5 bases each). The germline V gene encodes CDR1 MNHNY and CDR2 SVGAGI (reference sequence). CDR3 length: 14 residues. V lost 0 bases and J 7 bases, leaving 10 bases between the germline ends. In DNA, the CDR3 is TGTGCCAGCAGTTACTCGAACGGGGCTAATGAGCAGTTCTTC. Amino acids: CASSYSNGANEQFF.

V gene TRBV14 combines with J gene TRBJ2-1; D is ambiguous. Trimming shortened V by 3 bases and J by 8 bases, and 11 bases separated the two germline ends. CDR1 is SGHDN and CDR2 is FVKESK in the germline V gene. This CDR3 region has 13 residues. CDR3 in DNA: TGTGCCAGCAGCCACCTCGGTAGGGATGAGCAGTTCTTC. Protein product: CASSHLGRDEQFF.

Here the CDR3 reads CASSPSGTGSTGQYF. The CDR3 DNA reads as TGTGCCAGCAGTCCCTCCGGGACAGGGAGCACCGGGCAGTACTTC. The J gene is TRBJ2-7, the V gene TRBV27; 9 nucleotides agree with TRBD1. The CDR3 consists of 15 residues. With V trimmed by 5 bases and J by 9 bases, 14 bases remained unmatched. CDR1 is MNHEY, CDR2 SMNVEV, per germline (reference sequence).

This clone was observed at least ten times. This chain links TRBV10-3 with TRBJ2-3; TRBD2 agrees at 7 bases. Germline CDR1 is ENHRY and CDR2 is SYGVKD. V was clipped by 3 bases and J by 3 bases; unmatched bases: 3. The CDR3 consists of 14 residues. The CDR3 DNA follows: TGTGCCATCAGTGAAGGGCGGGAGACAGATACGCAGTATTTT. As protein: CAISEGRETDTQYF.

V and J are TRBV2 and TRBJ2-1, with 10 nucleotides matching TRBD2. CDR1 and CDR2 (germline): SNHLY, FYNNEI. V was clipped by 0 bases and J by 5 bases; unmatched bases: 7. This CDR3 has 17 residues. DNA for the CDR3: TGTGCCAGCAGTGAAGCGCTTGGGCTAGCGGGGGACAATGAGCAGTTCTTC. This sequence encodes CASSEALGLAGDNEQFF.

The chain links TRBV7-9 to TRBJ2-1, with 9 bases identical to TRBD1. Looked up from germline, CDR1 is SEHNR and CDR2 is FQNEAQ (reference sequence). The CDR3 length is 15 residues. Trimming at V came to 7 bases and at J to 8 bases, leaving 12 bases not matched to a gene. In DNA form, the CDR3 reads TGTGCCAGCAACCCCCGGGGGACAGGGCTCCATGAGCAGTTCTTC. Translating gives CASNPRGTGLHEQFF.

The V and J genes are TRBV6-5 and TRBJ2-1, with 11 bases matching TRBD1. With V trimmed by 5 bases and J by 7 bases, 4 bases remained unmatched. This CDR3 spans 14 amino acids. Germline values: CDR1 MNHEY, CDR2 SVGAGI. The CDR3 loop is CASSGTGGENEQFF. CDR3 bases: TGTGCCAGCAGTGGGACAGGGGGGGAAAATGAGCAGTTCTTC.

CDR3 in amino acids: CASTNTDTQYF. CDR3 DNA sequence: TGCGCCAGCACCAACACAGATACGCAGTATTTT. V is TRBV5-1 and J is TRBJ2-3; D gene uncertain. V was pared by 6 bases and J by 2 bases, with 4 bases between. Germline CDR1 and CDR2: SGHRS and YFSETQ. There are 11 residues in the CDR3.

The chain combines TRBV7-9 with TRBJ2-5; 8 bases align to TRBD1. The trim removed 2 bases at V and 5 bases at J, leaving 4 bases unmatched. This CDR3 contains 14 residues. Germline CDR1 reads SEHNR; CDR2 reads FQNEAQ (reference sequence). CDR3 amino acids: CASSLQGATETQYF. The CDR3 DNA reads as TGTGCCAGCAGCTTACAGGGGGCTACGGAGACCCAGTACTTC.

The V gene is TRBV13, the J gene TRBJ2-1, with TRBD2 identical over 10 bases. The CDR3 length is 19 residues. CDR1 is PRHDT, CDR2 FYEKMQ, per germline (reference sequence). The V gene end was trimmed by 3 bases and the J gene end by 0 bases; junction bases not matched to a gene: 11. The CDR3 DNA follows: TGTGCCAGCAGCTTCCTCATACGCATAGCGGGAGGCTCCTACAATGAGCAGTTCTTC. It specifies CASSFLIRIAGGSYNEQFF.

The chain employs TRBV2 and TRBJ1-5; TRBD1 is a possible D gene (6 bases). Germline V CDR1 and CDR2: SNHLY, FYNNEI. The CDR3 is made up of 15 amino acids. Between the trimmed V and J ends, which lost 1 base and 6 bases, there was a span of 13 bases. This CDR3 is CASSEGSEGGQPQHF. The CDR3 DNA reads TGTGCCAGCAGTGAAGGGTCGGAAGGGGGTCAGCCCCAGCATTTT.

This chain joins TRBV4-1 and TRBJ2-1; D is unresolved. Trimming shortened V by 5 bases and J by 7 bases, and 9 bases separated the two germline ends. The CDR3 has 12 residues. Looked up from germline, CDR1 is MGHRA and CDR2 is YSYEKL. Written as DNA, the CDR3 is TGCGCCAGCAGCAAAGGTTCGAATGAGCAGTTCTTC. It yields the protein CASSKGSNEQFF.

The chain links TRBV7-9 to TRBJ2-3; D remains ambiguous. The V gene lost 5 bases and the J gene lost 9 bases, with 9 bases spanning the gap. Germline V gene lookup returns CDR1 SEHNR and CDR2 FQNEAQ (reference sequence). This CDR3 spans 11 amino acids. CDR3 DNA sequence: TGTGCCAGCAGCACACTTCCAACGCAGTATTTT. It is translated as CASSTLPTQYF.

This chain joins TRBV19 and TRBJ1-4, with a tentative D call TRBD1 (5 bases). The germline gives CDR1 LNHDA, CDR2 SQIVND (reference sequence). This CDR3 comprises 15 residues. Trimming pared 6 bases from V and 0 bases from J, leaving 11 bases between. The DNA for the CDR3 is TGTGCCAGTAGCTCCGACAGCTCAACTAATGAAAAACTGTTTTTT. Its translation is CASSSDSSTNEKLFF.

The V call is TRBV7-6, the J call TRBJ2-5; no firm D call. V was shortened by 2 bases and J by 6 bases, with 10 bases between the two germline ends. The CDR3 spans 13 residues. CDR1 and CDR2 from the germline V gene are SGHVS and FNYEAQ. The CDR3 nucleotides read TGTGCCAGCAGCTTAAAGGTTGCGAAGACCCAGTACTTC. As protein: CASSLKVAKTQYF.

The chain is built from TRBV6-6 and TRBJ1-2; a possible D gene is TRBD1 (6 bases). Germline CDR1 MNHNY, CDR2 SVGAGI (reference sequence). V lost 2 bases and J 4 bases, leaving 17 bases between the germline ends. CDR3 size: 16 residues. CDR3 protein: CASSYTTRGEGYGYTF. DNA of the CDR3: TGTGCCAGCAGTTACACAACAAGGGGGGAGGGCTATGGCTACACCTTC.

This chain uses TRBV7-2 with TRBJ1-2; tentative D call: TRBD1 (5 bases). Trimming shortened V by 5 bases and J by 2 bases, and 12 bases separated the two germline ends. The germline gives CDR1 SGHTA, CDR2 FQGNSA. The length of the CDR3 is 14 residues. CDR3 loop: CASSQLTVNYGYTF. CDR3 sequence (DNA): TGTGCCAGCAGCCAACTGACAGTAAACTATGGCTACACCTTC.

The gene calls are TRBV19 and TRBJ2-5; 9 bases line up with TRBD1. The CDR3 extends over 18 amino acids. With V trimmed by 5 bases and J by 4 bases, 17 bases remained unmatched. CDR1 LNHDA and CDR2 SQIVND come from the germline V gene (reference sequence). This CDR3 reads CASSSHGTIDRGLETQYF. The CDR3 DNA is TGTGCCAGTAGTTCGCATGGGACCATTGACAGGGGGTTAGAGACCCAGTACTTC.

J is TRBJ2-6 and V is TRBV29-1; 8 bases line up with TRBD1. The CDR3 runs 18 residues. Germline lookup yields CDR1 SQVTM and CDR2 ANQGSEA. J was trimmed by 0 bases and V by 7 bases; bases with no gene match: 14. CDR3 DNA sequence: TGCAGCGCAGTGGGGGTTGGGACAGGCCCCTCTGGGGCCAACGTCCTGACTTTC. It yields the protein CSAVGVGTGPSGANVLTF.

The chain joins TRBV10-3 to TRBJ2-2; TRBD2 agrees at 9 bases. Per the germline V gene, CDR1 is ENHRY and CDR2 is SYGVKD. V lost 0 bases, J lost 0 bases, and 2 bases stayed unmatched. The CDR3 loop spans 17 amino acids. The CDR3 nucleotides are TGTGCCATCAGTGAGTCGCCTAGCGGGACGAACACCGGGGAGCTGTTTTTT. This sequence encodes CAISESPSGTNTGELFF.

V usage is TRBV5-6 and J usage is TRBJ2-5, with D hard to call. Trimming cost V 2 bases and J 4 bases, with 9 bases left between them. CDR1 is SGHDT and CDR2 is YYEEEE in the germline V gene. The CDR3 sequence is 13 residues long. CDR3 sequence (DNA): TGTGCCAGCAGCTTTCTGGGGTCAGAGACCCAGTACTTC. This translates into CASSFLGSETQYF. Supplemented by reference TRBV5-6 and TRBJ2-5, the full variable domain reads DAGVTQSPTHLIKTRGQQVTLRCSPKSGHDTVSWYQQALGQGPQFIFQYYEEEERQRGNFPDRFSGHQFPNYSSELNVNALLLGDSALYLCASSFLGSETQYFGPGTRLLVL.

This chain links TRBV29-1 with TRBJ2-7, with 8 bases aligning to TRBD2. CDR1 is SQVTM and CDR2 is ANQGSEA in the germline V gene. The CDR3 extends over 14 amino acids. Unmatched junction bases numbered 11, after V lost 6 bases and J lost 4 bases. The CDR3 loop reads CSVSSTSVVYEQYF. CDR3 nucleotides: TGCAGCGTGTCTTCGACTAGCGTCGTTTACGAGCAGTACTTC.